This section outlines one TCR beta chain sequence together with its context. The assay was immunoSEQ multiplex PCR, and TCRdb's table has in-frame clones only and misses some. The sample has approximately 230,000 clones, around 90% seen once; the top ten hold about 6.9%. This specimen belongs to a study of blood T cell repertoires in COVID-19. This CDR3 contains 16 residues. V shed 6 bases and J 7 bases; nucleotides not matched to a gene: 12. Germline-derived CDR1 and CDR2 are WNHNN and SYGVQD (reference sequence). Everyone who took part was roughly 18 to 95 years old, and they came from 20 to 25 US areas. Cohorts were determined from participant-reported clinical history.

The TCR comes from a woman in her twenties or thirties with acute COVID-19. The sequenced material came from PBMCs or T cells enriched from blood (not recorded which). This chain links TRBV10-1 with TRBJ1-5; 10 bases align to TRBD1. The DNA of the CDR3 is TGCGCCAGCAGGAGGAGGGGACAGGGGTCCCCCCAGCCCCAGCATTTT. Its translation is CASRRRGQGSPQPQHF.